The clone carrying this T cell receptor beta chain occurred many times. Its specificity is unknown. These data originate in a study of identical twins. Notes on the study in general: The study based its conclusions on cross-sectional statistical analysis and did not follow the same donors.

One entry per CDR3 protein results from TCRdb running MiXCR on the 5' RACE reads. This sample has some 250,000 distinct CDR3 sequences; roughly 12% occur once, and the top ten carry roughly 4%. The germline CDR1 and CDR2 sequences are LGHDT and YNNKEL (reference sequence). Trimming stripped 1 base from V and 3 bases from J, with 12 bases between. This CDR3 is built from 16 residues. Each donor was a healthy Caucasian. These data were also reused for a study on yellow fever vaccine responses in identical twins.

This chain links TRBV3-1 with TRBJ2-2; D unresolved. Sequencing was performed on memory (CD45RO+) T cells sorted from blood. The source is a woman between 18 and 29 years old in good health. For the CDR3, the DNA is TGTGCCAGCAGCCAAGTAGGCCCGAGAGACACCGGGGAGCTGTTTTTT. Its protein product is CASSQVGPRDTGELFF. The full variable domain, with the rest looked up from reference TRBV3-1 and TRBJ2-2, is DTAVSQTPKYLVTQMGNDKSIKCEQNLGHDTMYWYKQDSKKFLKIMFSYNNKELIINETVPNRFSPKSPDKAHLNLHINSLELGDSAVYFCASSQVGPRDTGELFFGEGSRLTVL.